A single sample gave rise to the 7 T cell receptor beta chains below, sequenced in a study of OX40 agonist ivuxolimab in advanced cancers. The receptor library was made with the immunoSEQ multiplex PCR assay. Sourced from immuneACCESS, this table was stored by TCRdb with only in-frame sequences that have V and J called. A share of the clones is absent; for the studies checked, an unresolved V gene accounts for under half, and the remainder has no known explanation. For this sample there are under 85,000 clones; 65% to 90% appear just once. The ten largest clones take up roughly 3% of the sample. Source: CD4+ or CD8+ T cells sorted from blood, taken in a trial of the OX40 agonist ivuxolimab. The receptor source for this set is an adult with an advanced solid tumor such as melanoma, head and neck, liver or kidney cancer.

In its sample, this clone was seen once. The chain joins TRBV18 to TRBJ1-5, with D perhaps matching TRBD1 (6 bases). The CDR3 consists of 15 residues. V lost 4 bases, J lost 4 bases, and 14 bases lay in between. Germline CDR1 reads KGHSH; CDR2 reads LQKENI. The CDR3: CASSLDSNGNQPQHF. The DNA of the CDR3 is TGTGCCAGCTCACTGGACAGTAATGGGAATCAGCCCCAGCATTTT.

This chain links TRBV19 with TRBJ2-6, with unresolved D. V was trimmed by 2 bases and J by 0 bases, leaving 5 bases between them. Per germline, CDR1 LNHDA and CDR2 SQIVND (reference sequence). CDR3 length: 15 amino acids. The CDR3 DNA sequence: TGTGCCAGTAGTATAATCAACTCTGGGGCCAACGTCCTGACTTTC. Translated: CASSIINSGANVLTF.

V is TRBV30 and J is TRBJ1-2, with 9 positions matching TRBD1. J lost 2 bases, V lost 8 bases, and 15 bases had no gene match. CDR3 length: 16 amino acids. Germline V gene data show CDR1 as GTSNPN and CDR2 as SVGIG (reference sequence). The CDR3 here is CARGTGQGDINYGYTF. The CDR3 coding sequence is TGTGCCAGGGGGACAGGGCAAGGGGATATCAACTATGGCTACACCTTC. The full variable domain, its missing parts supplied by reference TRBV30 and TRBJ1-2, is SQTIHQWPATLVQPVGSPLSLECTVEGTSNPNLYWYRQAAGRGLQLLFYSVGIGQISSEVPQNLSASRPQDRQFILSSKKLLLSDSGFYLCARGTGQGDINYGYTFGSGTRLTVV.

The chain recombines TRBV19 with TRBJ2-7, with TRBD1 matching over 11 bases. There are 14 residues in the CDR3. Germline trimming cut 7 bases from V and 7 bases from J; bases unmatched to any gene: 9. Germline CDR1 reads LNHDA; CDR2 reads SQIVND (reference sequence). The CDR3 DNA reads TGTGCCAGTACCTCAGGACAGGGGGCTAGGGAGCAGTACTTC. As protein: CASTSGQGAREQYF. Together with reference TRBV19 and TRBJ2-7, the CDR3 gives the full variable domain: DGGITQSPKYLFRKEGQNVTLSCEQNLNHDAMYWYRQDPGQGLRLIYYSQIVNDFQKGDIAEGYSVSREKKESFPLTVTSAQKNPTAFYLCASTSGQGAREQYFGPGTRLTVT.

The CDR3 coding sequence is TGTGCCTGGAGATCAGGGCAGGGGGCTAGTTGGTATGGCTACACCTTC. This sequence encodes CAWRSGQGASWYGYTF. The J gene is TRBJ1-2, the V gene TRBV30; 8 bases are a match to TRBD1. The CDR3 runs 16 residues. V was pared by 3 bases and J by 5 bases, with 14 bases of the junction left unmatched. In germline, CDR1 is GTSNPN, CDR2 SVGIG (reference sequence).

In DNA, the CDR3 is TGTGCCAGCAGGGGATCAGATACGCAGTATTTT. Its translation: CASRGSDTQYF. The rearrangement joins TRBV6-5 to TRBJ2-3; no firm D call. This CDR3 has 11 amino acids. Germline V gene sequence: CDR1 MNHEY, CDR2 SVGAGI. With 6 bases removed from V and 4 bases from J, the gap between germline ends came to 5 bases.

The chain carries TRBV18 and TRBJ1-1, with D unresolved. Deletions cut 1 base from V and 6 bases from J, with 6 bases between. The CDR3 runs 12 residues. Germline assignment: CDR1 KGHSH and CDR2 LQKENI. The CDR3 here is CASSPRAAEAFF. The CDR3 coding sequence is TGTGCCAGCTCACCACGGGCAGCTGAAGCTTTCTTT.